This paragraph covers one TCR beta chain sequence. The sample originates from a study of shared clonotypes between healthy human individuals. The protocol was immunoSEQ multiplex PCR, while the TCRdb copy is restricted to in-frame clones and leaves out a portion. The sample holds about 490,000 clones, over 65% seen once. CDR3 length equals 14 residues. Germline V gene lookup returns CDR1 MDHEN and CDR2 SYDVKM. V gave up 4 bases and J gave up 7 bases, with 13 bases separating them. V and J are TRBV28 and TRBJ1-4; D possibly corresponds to TRBD1 (6 bases). The TCR originated in a woman aged 40 to 50 in good health. Some clones in this sample may be carry-over from other donors' samples. The sequencing input was PBMCs. CDR3 in DNA: TGTGCCAGCAGTTCACAGGGTATCCGTGAAAAACTGTTTTTT. Translation gives CASSSQGIREKLFF.